This TCR beta chain was identified during a study of blood T cell repertoires in COVID-19 (dated by TCRdb to the early 2020s). Turning to the overall study: The collaborator samples originated in the United States, Italy and Spain and spanned the acute and convalescent phases of COVID-19. The prospective study material was composed of cDNA or gDNA derived from T cells, B-cell-depleted T cells, or PBMCs. Subjects who had been exposed to COVID-19, were actively infected with it, or had recovered from it provided the deeply sampled blood TCRbeta repertoires that made up the dataset. A freely available public database, intended as a resource for researchers studying the immune response to SARS-CoV-2, is where the repertoires were released. Samples were obtained from the ongoing ImmuneRACE study (first 160 participants) and from 1,200 or so subjects provided by 6 global collaborators. Sample metadata almost always included a de-identified subject ID, COVID-19 status, age in years and sex. Where available, HLA class I and class II types were obtained from metadata supplied by the sample provider rather than from assay-based typing. Summary of the overall study and its limitations: The amount of clinical and demographic metadata varied by source and participant and was provided uncurated.

TCRbeta CDR3 regions were amplified from genomic DNA using the immunoSEQ Assay, a bias-controlled multiplex PCR. Per the source publication's procedure: The number of nucleated cells in each sample was estimated from the amplification of reference gene primers within the assay. To quantify the absolute abundance of each unique TCRbeta CDR3 rearrangement, sequence reads were collapsed and filtered. For each sample, productive Simpson clonality was calculated as the square root of Simpson's diversity index across productive rearrangements. Drawn from immuneACCESS, this table holds only the in-frame rearrangements with V and J called that TCRdb kept. Clones are partly lost; checked studies trace under half to an unresolved V gene and leave the rest unexplained. The V and J calls and the clone size are those of that table, but D and trimming were determined from the DNA. Across this sample there are some 110,000 clones, with more than 75% seen only once. Of the sample, about 27% is held by the ten largest clones.

Collaborating institutions collected whole blood in K2EDTA tubes following their own protocols. Collaborator samples were shipped for TCRbeta analysis as frozen whole blood, isolated PBMCs, or DNA extracted from either sample type. Notes on this clone: Its target antigen remains unknown. Base qualities are not provided; no much larger clone lies one nucleotide away.

CDR1 and CDR2 were assigned from the germline V gene (reference sequence) as LNHDA and SQIVND. Trimming accounts for 3 bases at V and 4 bases at J, while the number of junction bases matched to no gene is 2. Spanning cysteine to phenylalanine, the CDR3 consists of 15 amino acids. Only the CDR3 part of the read is kept: 45 bases, read in frame from the first base. This receptor chain uses TRBV19 and TRBJ2-3; TRBD2 fits 12 bases in the junction. Sequencing was performed on peripheral blood. This sequence was found in a man aged 55 to 70 with acute or convalescent COVID-19. The encoded CDR3 is CASSILAGGSDTQYF. The DNA sequence is as follows: TGTGCCAGTAGTATCCTAGCGGGAGGGTCAGATACGCAGTATTTT. Where the CDR3 stops, the reference TRBV19 and TRBJ2-3 genes take over; the full variable domain is DGGITQSPKYLFRKEGQNVTLSCEQNLNHDAMYWYRQDPGQGLRLIYYSQIVNDFQKGDIAEGYSVSREKKESFPLTVTSAQKNPTAFYLCASSILAGGSDTQYFGPGTRLTVL.